The entry below describes one T cell receptor beta chain. What it binds is not known. The data derive from a study of siplizumab effects on memory and regulatory T cells. Study-wide background: The mixed lymphocyte reactions, run in pairs, contained siplizumab at roughly 0.91 ug/mL or no drug.

The mixed lymphocyte reaction cells were grown together in coculture at 37°C for around 6 days. Germline trimming cut 0 bases from V and 0 bases from J; bases unmatched to any gene: 11. The CDR3 contains 19 residues. CDR1 and CDR2 (germline): ENHRY, SYGVKD. Study-wide results and limits: Greater diversity than memory cells seemed evident in naive T cells, which also appeared to be major alloresponse contributors.

Clones were sequenced by immunoSEQ multiplex PCR, and TCRdb holds only the in-frame ones, with some missing. This table has some 20,000 clones, approximately 50% appearing once. This receptor was taken from a human donor in good health; the cells came from an allogeneic mixed lymphocyte reaction. Material for sequencing was CFSE-low (dividing) CD4+ T cells sorted from an allogeneic mixed lymphocyte reaction. This chain links TRBV10-3 with TRBJ2-1; 7 bases map to TRBD1. The CDR3 spells CAISESGAAGGNSYNEQFF. CDR3 coding DNA: TGTGCCATCAGTGAGTCCGGGGCGGCAGGGGGTAACTCCTACAATGAGCAGTTCTTC.